Below are 14 T cell receptor beta chains sequenced from a single sample in a study of monozygotic twins with inflammatory bowel disease (dated by TCRdb to the late 2010s). The protocol used for the library was 5' RACE. The sequencer listed for this sample is Illumina HiSeq 2500. Based on TCRdb reprocessing of the reads, there is one entry per CDR3 protein sequence, and DNA is missing. The table for this sample shows about 450,000 distinct CDR3 sequences. About 2.6% of the sample is taken by the ten largest. The sequencing sample was made of blood. These receptors were collected from a human donor with ulcerative colitis or Crohn's disease, or a healthy co-twin of an affected twin (not recorded which).

This chain uses TRBV20-1 with TRBJ2-7; the TRBD2 assignment by TCRdb is unverifiable without DNA. The CDR3 extends over 12 amino acids. Germline V gives CDR1 DFQATT, CDR2 SNEGSKA (reference sequence). CDR3 in amino acids: CSRTSGLYEQYF.

The chain has TRBV5-1 and TRBJ2-3; TCRdb gives TRBD1 as the D gene, but with no DNA this cannot be confirmed. Germline V gives CDR1 SGHRS, CDR2 YFSETQ. The CDR3 contains 15 residues. Here the CDR3 reads CASSFRDTSTDTQYF.

The rearrangement joins TRBV5-4 to TRBJ2-5; no DNA is available, so the TRBD2 call from TCRdb remains unchecked. From germline, CDR1 is SGHNT and CDR2 YYREEE (reference sequence). The CDR3 runs 16 residues. The CDR3 loop is CASSLAGSRGMETQYF.

V is TRBV12-3 or TRBV12-4 and J is TRBJ1-5; TCRdb indicates TRBD1, and absent DNA this call remains unverified. There are 17 residues in the CDR3. This CDR3 is CASSLFGTGYSNQPQHF.

CDR3: CASSLGIAETQYF. V usage is TRBV28 and J usage is TRBJ2-5. Germline CDR1 MDHEN, CDR2 SYDVKM. The CDR3 is made up of 13 amino acids.

The J gene is TRBJ2-7, the V gene TRBV20-1; checking the TCRdb D call of TRBD1 is not possible without DNA. The germline V gene encodes CDR1 DFQATT and CDR2 SNEGSKA (reference sequence). This CDR3 is 11 amino acids long. The CDR3 sequence: CSASRDYEQYF.

This rearrangement joins TRBV5-1 to TRBJ1-2; TCRdb outputs TRBD1, but without DNA this stays unchecked. The germline CDR1 and CDR2 sequences are SGHRS and YFSETQ. This CDR3 has 14 residues. The CDR3 protein is CPSSSGTGAGGYTF.

The J gene is TRBJ2-3, the V gene TRBV7-2; the D gene TCRdb calls, TRBD2, cannot be checked with no DNA. The CDR3 totals 14 residues. Germline loops: CDR1 SGHTA, CDR2 FQGNSA. The CDR3 loop is CASSYGLAGGHQYF.

CDR3 loop: CASSQDFGAETTLNNEQFF. The chain links TRBV4-1 to TRBJ2-1; the TRBD1 assignment by TCRdb is unverifiable without DNA. Germline assignment: CDR1 MGHRA and CDR2 YSYEKL. This CDR3 contains 19 residues.

The gene calls are TRBV5-1 and TRBJ2-7; TCRdb's D call of TRBD1 is untestable without DNA. The CDR3 spans 13 residues. The germline CDR1 and CDR2 sequences are SGHRS and YFSETQ. The CDR3 loop reads CASSGGQLDEQYF.

The genes are TRBV19 and TRBJ2-7; the D call from TCRdb, TRBD1, cannot be confirmed without DNA. The CDR3 sequence is 14 residues long. CDR1 and CDR2 (germline): LNHDA, SQIVND (reference sequence). This CDR3 is CASSTTGIPHEQYF.

V is TRBV9 and J is TRBJ2-1; TCRdb indicates TRBD2, and absent DNA this call remains unverified. The CDR3 covers 15 residues. Germline V CDR1 and CDR2: SGDLS, YYNGEE. The CDR3 reads CASSVAGLEANEQFF.

V gene TRBV7-9 combines with J gene TRBJ1-2. In germline, CDR1 is SEHNR, CDR2 FQNEAQ (reference sequence). The CDR3 extends over 15 amino acids. The CDR3 loop reads CASSPPEGANYGYTF.

V and J are TRBV7-3 and TRBJ2-1; TCRdb picks TRBD1, but there is no DNA to check that call. The CDR3 is 15 residues long. Germline CDR1 and CDR2: SGHTA and FQGTGA. This chain's CDR3 is CASSLVGTSSDEQFF.